The T cell receptor (beta chain) described here comes from a study of blood T cell repertoires in COVID-19. Study context: Donors in the United States, Italy and Spain gave samples during acute or convalescent COVID-19.

The method was immunoSEQ multiplex PCR; TCRdb's version includes in-frame clones alone and lacks a portion of them. There are 150,000 or so clones in the sample; roughly 80% occur only once, and 8% to 9.5% lies in the top ten. Sequences were obtained from peripheral blood. The TCR comes from a woman in her 70s with acute or convalescent COVID-19.

CDR3 DNA: TGTGCCAGCAGTTACGGGACAGCCTCCTACGAGCAGTACTTC. Translated, it gives CASSYGTASYEQYF. The chain links TRBV6-5 to TRBJ2-7; the match to TRBD1 covers 7 bases. Losses at the gene ends were 2 bases for V and 0 bases for J; bases not matched to a gene: 1. CDR3 length: 14 residues. Germline V CDR1 and CDR2: MNHEY, SVGAGI.